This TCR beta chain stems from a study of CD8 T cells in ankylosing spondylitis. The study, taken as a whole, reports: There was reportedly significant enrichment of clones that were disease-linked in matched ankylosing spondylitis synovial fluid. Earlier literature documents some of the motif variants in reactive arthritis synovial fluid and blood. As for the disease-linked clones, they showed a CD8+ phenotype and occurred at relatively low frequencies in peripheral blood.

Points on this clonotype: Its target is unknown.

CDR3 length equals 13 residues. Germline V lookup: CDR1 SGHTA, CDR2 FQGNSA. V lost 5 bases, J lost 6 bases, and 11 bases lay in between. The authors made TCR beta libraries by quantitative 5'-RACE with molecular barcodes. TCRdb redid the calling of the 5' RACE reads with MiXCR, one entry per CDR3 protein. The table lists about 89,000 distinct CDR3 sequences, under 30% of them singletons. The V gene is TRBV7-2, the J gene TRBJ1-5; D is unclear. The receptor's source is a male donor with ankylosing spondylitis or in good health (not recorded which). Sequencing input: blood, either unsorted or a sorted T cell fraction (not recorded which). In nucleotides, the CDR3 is TGTGCCAGCAGCGCCAACAGCGGTCAGCCCCAGCATTTT. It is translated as CASSANSGQPQHF.